This T cell receptor beta chain was sequenced in a study of blood T cell repertoires in COVID-19. The overall study: Both acute and convalescent COVID-19 samples were obtained from the United States, Italy and Spain. T cells, B-cell-depleted T cells, or PBMCs supplied cDNA or gDNA.

With 3 bases clipped from V and 8 bases from J, the junction kept 7 bases outside the gene matches. The CDR3 is made up of 13 amino acids. Germline V gene sequence: CDR1 GTSNPN, CDR2 SVGIG (reference sequence). Original methodology: Using reference gene primer amplification, nucleated cell counts were estimated. The data were produced by immunoSEQ multiplex PCR, yet TCRdb's version contains in-frame clones alone and is incomplete. V and J calls and clone size come straight from that table; D and trimming were deduced from the DNA. The sample carries 200,000 or so clones, approximately 82% recorded once.

This TCR derives from a human donor with acute or convalescent COVID-19. The donor label of this sample is uncertain. This rearrangement joins TRBV30 to TRBJ1-1, with 9 bases lining up with TRBD1. Sequencing was performed on peripheral blood. The CDR3 DNA follows: TGTGCCTGGAGGGACAGGGGATATACAGAAGCTTTCTTT. Amino acid sequence: CAWRDRGYTEAFF.